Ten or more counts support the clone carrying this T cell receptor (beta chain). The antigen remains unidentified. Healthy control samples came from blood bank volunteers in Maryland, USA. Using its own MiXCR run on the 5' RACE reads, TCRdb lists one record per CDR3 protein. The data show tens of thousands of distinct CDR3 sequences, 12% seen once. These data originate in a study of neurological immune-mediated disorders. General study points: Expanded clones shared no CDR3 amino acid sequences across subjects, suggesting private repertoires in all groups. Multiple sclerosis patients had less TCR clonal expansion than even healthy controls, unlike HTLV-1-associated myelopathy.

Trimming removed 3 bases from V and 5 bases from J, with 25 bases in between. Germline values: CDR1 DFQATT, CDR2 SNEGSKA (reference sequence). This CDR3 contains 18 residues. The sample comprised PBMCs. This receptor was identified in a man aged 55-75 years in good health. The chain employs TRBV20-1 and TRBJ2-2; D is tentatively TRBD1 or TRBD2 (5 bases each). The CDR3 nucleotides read TGCAGTGCTAGCCCACTACCGACAGTCGGGACCCGAACCGGGGAGCTGTTTTTT. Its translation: CSASPLPTVGTRTGELFF.